This entry lists 12 T cell receptor beta chains sequenced from one sample in a study of follicular helper T cells after annual influenza vaccination. Time point given: 2015-2016 season, pre-vaccination. Profiled with immunoSEQ multiplex PCR; TCRdb holds only in-frame clones, not every one. This repertoire shows roughly 15,000 clones, 78% found once; its top ten account for roughly 0.44%. The sequencing here drew on CXCR5- memory CD4+ T cells sorted from blood, taken on the day of influenza vaccination. The receptors stem from an adult who received the influenza vaccine.

The count of this clone is one. The chain has TRBV7-2 and TRBJ2-1, with a tentative D call TRBD1 (5 bases). The ends were cut back, 1 base at V and 6 bases at J, with 13 bases in the middle. Germline V gene sequence: CDR1 SGHTA, CDR2 FQGNSA. The CDR3 covers 15 residues. The CDR3 DNA follows: TGTGCCAGCAGCTTAGTGGACATCGCCACCAATGAGCAGTTCTTC. Its protein product is CASSLVDIATNEQFF.

This clone has just one count. The rearrangement uses TRBV19 and TRBJ2-3; no reliable D call. V was clipped by 4 bases and J by 2 bases, with 10 bases between them. The CDR3 is 14 amino acids. Germline-derived CDR1 and CDR2 are LNHDA and SQIVND (reference sequence). The CDR3 spells CASSRQDVTDTQYF. The CDR3 nucleotides are TGTGCCAGTAGTAGGCAGGACGTCACAGATACGCAGTATTTT. The whole variable domain, filled in from reference TRBV19 and TRBJ2-3, reads DGGITQSPKYLFRKEGQNVTLSCEQNLNHDAMYWYRQDPGQGLRLIYYSQIVNDFQKGDIAEGYSVSREKKESFPLTVTSAQKNPTAFYLCASSRQDVTDTQYFGPGTRLTVL.

The genes are TRBV20-1 and TRBJ2-7; weak D call: TRBD1 (6 bases). Looked up from germline, CDR1 is DFQATT and CDR2 is SNEGSKA (reference sequence). CDR3 length equals 11 residues. V was trimmed by 4 bases and J by 3 bases, leaving 7 bases between them. The CDR3 loop reads CSANRDYEQYF. The CDR3 bases are TGCAGTGCTAACAGGGACTACGAGCAGTACTTC.

The V gene is TRBV6-6, the J gene TRBJ2-1; TRBD2 matches at 7 bases. The germline gives CDR1 MNHNY, CDR2 SVGAGI (reference sequence). This CDR3 has 15 amino acids. After removal of 3 bases from V and 7 bases from J, the junction contained 9 bases not matched to a gene. CDR3 in amino acids: CASSYGGGSGNEQFF. Here the CDR3 DNA reads TGTGCCAGCAGTTATGGCGGGGGTTCGGGAAATGAGCAGTTCTTC.

V gene TRBV7-9 combines with J gene TRBJ2-7; the match to TRBD1 covers 7 bases. V was clipped by 1 base and J by 7 bases; unmatched bases: 10. Germline V gene sequence: CDR1 SEHNR, CDR2 FQNEAQ (reference sequence). The CDR3 length is 15 residues. Here the CDR3 reads CASSLVGRGLREQYF. CDR3 nucleotide sequence: TGTGCCAGCAGCTTAGTCGGCAGGGGGTTGAGGGAGCAGTACTTC.

The chain carries TRBV27 and TRBJ2-1; D is perhaps TRBD1 (5 bases). The CDR3 totals 14 residues. Trimming removed 5 bases from V and 4 bases from J, with 12 bases in between. CDR1 MNHEY and CDR2 SMNVEV come from the germline V gene (reference sequence). The CDR3 loop is CASSTNRQYNEQFF. The CDR3 DNA sequence: TGTGCCAGCAGTACAAATCGACAGTACAATGAGCAGTTCTTC.

The gene calls are TRBV2 and TRBJ1-4; no clear D. CDR1 and CDR2 (germline): SNHLY, FYNNEI. This CDR3 has 14 amino acids. The V end lost 7 bases, the J end lost 7 bases, and 16 bases lay between the germline ends. CDR3 bases: TGTGCCAGCAAGACGACTAACCTGGCTGAAAAACTGTTTTTT. It encodes CASKTTNLAEKLFF.

The CDR3 sequence: CASSPPWGGYGYTF. The CDR3 bases are TGTGCCAGCTCACCACCGTGGGGTGGCTATGGCTACACCTTC. This sequence joins TRBV18 and TRBJ1-2; D is ambiguous. Between the trimmed V and J ends, which lost 0 bases and 4 bases, there was a span of 9 bases. Germline CDR1 is KGHSH and CDR2 is LQKENI. The CDR3 is made up of 14 amino acids.

The genes are TRBV6-5 and TRBJ2-1; TRBD2 might be the D (6 bases). Germline lookup yields CDR1 MNHEY and CDR2 SVGAGI. The V gene lost 6 bases and the J gene lost 6 bases, with 12 bases spanning the gap. This CDR3 is 13 amino acids long. CDR3 nucleotides: TGTGCCAGCAGCCGCCGGGAGTTCAATGAGCAGTTCTTC. This translates into CASSRREFNEQFF.

The chain combines TRBV7-2 with TRBJ2-2, with D unresolved. V lost 3 bases, J lost 5 bases, and 7 bases lay in between. This CDR3 has 13 amino acids. From germline, CDR1 is SGHTA and CDR2 FQGNSA. Here the CDR3 reads CASSFQGTGELFF. CDR3 DNA: TGTGCCAGCAGCTTTCAAGGGACCGGGGAGCTGTTTTTT. Supplemented by reference TRBV7-2 and TRBJ2-2, the full variable domain reads GAGVSQSPSNKVTEKGKDVELRCDPISGHTALYWYRQSLGQGLEFLIYFQGNSAPDKSGLPSDRFSAERTGGSVSTLTIQRTQQEDSAVYLCASSFQGTGELFFGEGSRLTVL.

The CDR3 protein is CASSRPIAGAQETQYF. The CDR3 coding sequence is TGTGCCAGCAGCCGCCCAATAGCGGGGGCCCAAGAGACCCAGTACTTC. The chain links TRBV6-4 to TRBJ2-5, with TRBD2 identical over 9 bases. CDR3 length: 16 amino acids. The J segment lost 1 base and the V segment lost 6 bases, leaving 9 bases of the junction unmatched. The V gene's germline CDR1 is MRHNA and CDR2 SNTAGT.

The chain joins TRBV5-1 to TRBJ2-1; weak D call: TRBD1 (5 bases). Germline V CDR1 and CDR2: SGHRS, YFSETQ. The V and J ends lost 4 bases and 5 bases respectively, with 16 bases between them. The CDR3 is 15 residues long. CDR3 loop: CASSQLEKGNNEQFF. The CDR3 coding sequence is TGCGCCAGCAGCCAACTTGAGAAGGGGAACAATGAGCAGTTCTTC.